The 26 T cell receptor beta chains presented below share a single source sample, sequenced in a study of T cells expressing NK-cell markers. TCRdb re-called the 5' RACE reads and gives one entry per CDR3 protein, without DNA. The clone table shows some 600,000 distinct CDR3 sequences, with the ten largest holding 3% to 4.5%. Input material: blood T cells: a sorted CD56 or NKG2C T cell subset, CD4+ or CD8+ T cells, or bulk PBMC T cells (not recorded which). These receptors all come from a man aged 18 to 30 in good health.

The chain joins TRBV24-1 to TRBJ2-5; TCRdb names TRBD1, which stays unverified in the absence of DNA. Germline V gene sequence: CDR1 KGHDR, CDR2 SFDVKD. The CDR3 loop spans 15 amino acids. The CDR3 loop is CATSETGVLGETQYF.

The CDR3 here is CASRPPAVTSGKNEQFF. The V call is TRBV5-1, the J call TRBJ2-1; the D call of TRBD2 rests on TCRdb alone, since no DNA is present to check it. CDR3 size: 17 residues. The germline V gene has CDR1 SGHRS and CDR2 YFSETQ.

The chain couples TRBV2 to TRBJ2-1. The V gene's germline CDR1 is SNHLY and CDR2 FYNNEI. There are 15 residues in the CDR3. The CDR3: CASLDKVPKNNEQFF.

The V gene is TRBV5-1, the J gene TRBJ2-5; there is no DNA to check the TCRdb D call of TRBD2. CDR1 and CDR2 from the germline V gene are SGHRS and YFSETQ. The CDR3 covers 17 residues. The CDR3 loop reads CASSLKIAGGDQETQYF.

The rearrangement joins TRBV7-2 to TRBJ2-1; the TCRdb call, TRBD2, lacks DNA for checking. Germline V gives CDR1 SGHTA, CDR2 FQGNSA. This CDR3 spans 17 amino acids. The CDR3 sequence: CASSLTNGAGGYNEQFF.

V and J are TRBV5-1 and TRBJ1-5. This CDR3 has 15 amino acids. The V gene's germline CDR1 is SGHRS and CDR2 YFSETQ. The CDR3 sequence is CASSLSSSPNQPQHF.

The rearrangement joins TRBV5-1 to TRBJ2-3; with no DNA, the TCRdb D assignment of TRBD1 cannot be verified. The CDR3 consists of 15 residues. Per germline, CDR1 SGHRS and CDR2 YFSETQ. The CDR3 here is CASSVRDTETDTQYF.

The chain combines TRBV11-2 with TRBJ1-2. The CDR3 covers 15 residues. Germline CDR1 SGHAT, CDR2 FQNNGV. Here the CDR3 reads CASTSPKGSNYGYTF.

The V call is TRBV7-2, the J call TRBJ2-1; without DNA, the TCRdb call of TRBD1 cannot be checked. The CDR3 spans 13 residues. Germline V gene data show CDR1 as SGHTA and CDR2 as FQGNSA. CDR3 loop: CASNDRVNNEQFF.

The chain joins TRBV6-2 or TRBV6-3 to TRBJ2-1. Germline CDR1 and CDR2: MNHEY and SVGEGT. This CDR3 contains 16 residues. CDR3 region: CASSYSILDDYNEQFF.

The genes are TRBV24-1 and TRBJ2-3. CDR1 and CDR2 from the germline V gene are KGHDR and SFDVKD. This CDR3 comprises 16 residues. CDR3 loop: CATSDLWGSPPDTQYF.

The V and J genes are TRBV11-2 and TRBJ2-2; TCRdb returns TRBD2, unconfirmable since there is no DNA. Germline CDR1 reads SGHAT; CDR2 reads FQNNGV. The CDR3 has 15 amino acids. The CDR3 here is CASSLGTSGIGELFF.

The chain is built from TRBV7-2 and TRBJ1-3; TCRdb picks TRBD1, but there is no DNA to check that call. Germline CDR1 SGHTA, CDR2 FQGNSA. The CDR3 spans 16 residues. This chain's CDR3 is CASSATGALSGNTIYF.

The CDR3 here is CASSLGFSDSPNTEAFF. This chain links TRBV5-1 with TRBJ1-1. This CDR3 spans 17 amino acids. CDR1 is SGHRS, CDR2 YFSETQ, per germline.

V is TRBV20-1 and J is TRBJ2-5; TCRdb designates TRBD1, a call that cannot be tested without DNA. Per the germline V gene, CDR1 is DFQATT and CDR2 is SNEGSKA (reference sequence). The CDR3 is 13 amino acids. CDR3 region: CSASTWGGETQYF.

This chain joins TRBV5-4 and TRBJ2-3; absent DNA, TCRdb's TRBD1 call cannot be checked. Germline CDR1 SGHNT, CDR2 YYREEE (reference sequence). CDR3 size: 19 residues. CDR3 region: CASSFRLGGGTASTDTQYF.

The gene calls are TRBV20-1 and TRBJ2-5; with no DNA, the TCRdb D assignment of TRBD1 cannot be verified. The CDR3 has 14 amino acids. The germline CDR1 and CDR2 sequences are DFQATT and SNEGSKA (reference sequence). The CDR3: CSARVIGRLETQYF.

The genes are TRBV4-2 and TRBJ2-1; TCRdb proposes TRBD2, but this gene call is untestable without DNA. Germline V gene sequence: CDR1 LGHNA, CDR2 YNFKEQ. The CDR3 is 19 amino acids. CDR3 protein: CASSQVSTRGLAGGNEQFF.

The chain links TRBV5-1 to TRBJ1-1; TCRdb lists TRBD1, though no DNA is available to test this call. Looked up from germline, CDR1 is SGHRS and CDR2 is YFSETQ. The length of the CDR3 is 15 residues. The CDR3 loop is CASSLPGAGATEAFF.

The CDR3 sequence: CASSLDGYTGELFF. This sequence joins TRBV11-2 and TRBJ2-2. Germline V CDR1 and CDR2: SGHAT, FQNNGV. CDR3 length equals 14 residues.

This chain links TRBV12-3 or TRBV12-4 with TRBJ1-2; TCRdb names TRBD1, which stays unverified in the absence of DNA. CDR3 length: 13 amino acids. The CDR3: CASSKDRGHGYTF.

This rearrangement joins TRBV11-2 to TRBJ2-7; no DNA is available, so the TRBD2 call from TCRdb remains unchecked. Germline V gives CDR1 SGHAT, CDR2 FQNNGV. The CDR3 covers 15 residues. The CDR3 spells CASSLVAGGRYEQYF.

The chain couples TRBV20-1 to TRBJ1-4; with no DNA, the TCRdb D assignment of TRBD1 cannot be verified. Germline V gene data show CDR1 as DFQATT and CDR2 as SNEGSKA (reference sequence). The CDR3 totals 13 residues. The CDR3 reads CSARTIYNEKLFF.

The chain couples TRBV30 to TRBJ2-1; TCRdb's assignment of TRBD1 cannot be checked, as there is no DNA. The CDR3 has 17 amino acids. Germline CDR1 reads GTSNPN; CDR2 reads SVGIG (reference sequence). The CDR3 here is CAWSGVDRGGTYNEQFF.

This rearrangement joins TRBV7-2 to TRBJ2-3. This CDR3 is built from 16 residues. CDR1 is SGHTA, CDR2 FQGNSA, per germline. CDR3 sequence: CASSTKASASTDTQYF.

The rearrangement links TRBV6-5 to TRBJ1-2; the D call of TRBD1 rests on TCRdb alone, since no DNA is present to check it. CDR3 length: 19 amino acids. Germline CDR1 reads MNHEY; CDR2 reads SVGAGI. The CDR3 region is CASSYSSLQSGTGVNGYTF.